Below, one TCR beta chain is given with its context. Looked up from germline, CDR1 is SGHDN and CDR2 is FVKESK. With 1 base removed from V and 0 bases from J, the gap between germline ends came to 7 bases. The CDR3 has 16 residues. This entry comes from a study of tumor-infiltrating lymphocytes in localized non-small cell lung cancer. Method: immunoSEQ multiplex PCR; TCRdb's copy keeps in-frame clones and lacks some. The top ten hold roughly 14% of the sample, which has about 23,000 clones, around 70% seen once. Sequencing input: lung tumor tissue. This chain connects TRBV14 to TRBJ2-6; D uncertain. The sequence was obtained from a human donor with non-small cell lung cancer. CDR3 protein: CASSQGQRSGANVLTF. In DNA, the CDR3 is TGTGCCAGCAGCCAAGGGCAGCGCTCTGGGGCCAACGTCCTGACTTTC.